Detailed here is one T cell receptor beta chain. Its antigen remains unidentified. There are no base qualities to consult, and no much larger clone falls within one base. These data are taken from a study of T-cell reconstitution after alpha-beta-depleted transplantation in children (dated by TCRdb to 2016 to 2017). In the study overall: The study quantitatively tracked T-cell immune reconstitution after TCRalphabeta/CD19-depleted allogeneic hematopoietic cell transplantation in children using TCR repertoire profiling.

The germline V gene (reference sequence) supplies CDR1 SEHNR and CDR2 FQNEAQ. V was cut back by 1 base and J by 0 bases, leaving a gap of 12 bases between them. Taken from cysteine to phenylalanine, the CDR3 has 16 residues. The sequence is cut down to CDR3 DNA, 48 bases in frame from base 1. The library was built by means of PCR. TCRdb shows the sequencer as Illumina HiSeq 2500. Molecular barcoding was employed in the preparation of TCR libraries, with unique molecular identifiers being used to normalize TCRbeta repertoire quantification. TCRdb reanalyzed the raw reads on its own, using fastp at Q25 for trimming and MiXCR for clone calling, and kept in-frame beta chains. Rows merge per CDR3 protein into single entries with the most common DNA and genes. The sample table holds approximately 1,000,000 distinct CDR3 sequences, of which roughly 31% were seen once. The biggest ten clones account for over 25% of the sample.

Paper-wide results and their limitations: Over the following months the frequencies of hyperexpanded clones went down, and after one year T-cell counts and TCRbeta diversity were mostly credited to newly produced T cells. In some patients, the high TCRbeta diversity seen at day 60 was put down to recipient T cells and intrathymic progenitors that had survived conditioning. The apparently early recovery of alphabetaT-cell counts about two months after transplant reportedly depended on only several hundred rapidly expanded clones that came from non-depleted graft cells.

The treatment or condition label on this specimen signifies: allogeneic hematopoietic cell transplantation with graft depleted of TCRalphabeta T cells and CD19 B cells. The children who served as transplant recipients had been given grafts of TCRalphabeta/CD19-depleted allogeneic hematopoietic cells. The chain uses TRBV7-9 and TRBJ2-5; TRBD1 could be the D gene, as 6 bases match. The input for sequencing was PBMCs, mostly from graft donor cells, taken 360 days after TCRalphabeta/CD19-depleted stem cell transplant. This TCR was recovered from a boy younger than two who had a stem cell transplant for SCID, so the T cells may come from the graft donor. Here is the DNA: TGTGCCAGCAGCTTAGGGACAGCTGTGTACCAAGAGACCCAGTACTTC. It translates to CASSLGTAVYQETQYF.